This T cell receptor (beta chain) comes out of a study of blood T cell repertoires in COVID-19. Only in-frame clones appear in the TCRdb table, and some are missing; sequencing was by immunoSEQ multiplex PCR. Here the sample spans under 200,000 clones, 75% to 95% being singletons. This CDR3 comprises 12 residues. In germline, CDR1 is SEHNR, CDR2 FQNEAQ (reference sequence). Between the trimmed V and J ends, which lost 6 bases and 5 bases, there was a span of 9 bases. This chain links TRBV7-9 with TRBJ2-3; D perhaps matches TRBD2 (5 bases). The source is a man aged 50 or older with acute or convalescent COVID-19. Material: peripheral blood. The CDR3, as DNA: TGTGCCAGCAGACCGGGGAAAGATACGCAGTATTTT. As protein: CASRPGKDTQYF.